The 30 T cell receptor beta chains in this list originate from one sample, sequenced in a study of CD8 T cells in Susac syndrome. RNA was extracted with the RNeasy kit, and a quantity of roughly 0.5 to 1 ug was reverse transcribed using random hexamers. TCRdb processed the immunoSEQ multiplex PCR reads anew with MiXCR; each CDR3 protein has one entry. The sample gives approximately 190,000 distinct CDR3 sequences, roughly 91% of which show up once; around 0.079% is in the top ten. Sequenced input: CD4+ T cells from PBMCs. All receptors come from a human donor with Susac syndrome.

This chain joins TRBV18 and TRBJ1-3; D is possibly TRBD1 (5 bases). V lost 7 bases, J lost 0 bases, and 7 bases lay in between. CDR1 is KGHSH, CDR2 LQKENI, per germline. The CDR3 totals 13 residues. The CDR3 coding sequence is TGTGCCAGCTTCGACAGCTCTGGAAACACCATATATTTT. This gives the protein CASFDSSGNTIYF. Together with reference TRBV18 and TRBJ1-3, the CDR3 gives the full variable domain: NAGVMQNPRHLVRRRGQEARLRCSPMKGHSHVYWYRQLPEEGLKFMVYLQKENIIDESGMPKERFSAEFPKEGPSILRIQQVVRGDSAAYFCASFDSSGNTIYFGEGSWLTVV.

The chain employs TRBV7-3 and TRBJ1-2, with TRBD1 identical over 8 bases. Germline V gene data show CDR1 as SGHTA and CDR2 as FQGTGA. The CDR3 length is 13 residues. J gave up 8 bases and V 5 bases, and 7 bases lay outside the gene matches. CDR3 DNA sequence: TGTGCCAGCAGCGAACCAGGGGGCAAAGGCTACACCTTC. It encodes CASSEPGGKGYTF.

This clonotype was observed a few times. This chain uses TRBV5-1 with TRBJ2-5; 7 bases agree with TRBD2. This CDR3 is 16 amino acids long. J gave up 0 bases and V 0 bases, and 5 bases lay outside the gene matches. Germline V CDR1 and CDR2: SGHRS, YFSETQ. CDR3 protein: CASSLGLAANQETQYF. CDR3 nucleotide sequence: TGCGCCAGCAGCTTGGGGCTAGCGGCGAACCAAGAGACCCAGTACTTC.

This chain joins TRBV5-6 and TRBJ2-7; D is uncertain. Trimming removed 2 bases from V and 2 bases from J, with 5 bases in between. The CDR3 is 12 residues long. From germline, CDR1 is SGHDT and CDR2 YYEEEE. The CDR3: CASSFSTYEQYF. The CDR3 region has the DNA TGTGCCAGCAGCTTCTCCACCTACGAGCAGTACTTC.

The J gene is TRBJ2-4, the V gene TRBV9; D uncertain. CDR1 SGDLS and CDR2 YYNGEE come from the germline V gene. The CDR3 contains 16 residues. The V end was cut by 3 bases, the J end by 0 bases, with 13 bases between. CDR3 protein: CASSEAREIAKNIQYF. The CDR3 DNA sequence: TGTGCCAGCAGCGAGGCACGTGAGATAGCCAAAAACATTCAGTACTTC.

This clonotype was counted a single time. The gene calls are TRBV10-3 and TRBJ1-1; 7 bases fit TRBD1. J lost 7 bases, V lost 1 base, and 3 bases had no gene match. The germline V gene encodes CDR1 ENHRY and CDR2 SYGVKD. This CDR3 spans 13 amino acids. CDR3 in amino acids: CAISEWTGLEAFF. In nucleotides, the CDR3 is TGTGCCATCAGTGAGTGGACAGGTCTTGAAGCTTTCTTT.

This chain links TRBV6-5 with TRBJ2-7, with TRBD1 as a possible D gene (6 bases). The CDR3 covers 15 residues. V shed 0 bases and J shed 2 bases, with 11 bases lying between them. The germline gives CDR1 MNHEY, CDR2 SVGAGI. CDR3 sequence (DNA): TGTGCCAGCAGTTACTCTCCAGGGGATGCCTACGAGCAGTACTTC. The encoded protein is CASSYSPGDAYEQYF.

The rearrangement links TRBV5-5 to TRBJ2-2; D unclear. Germline V gives CDR1 SGHKS, CDR2 YYEKEE (reference sequence). The V and J ends lost 1 base and 1 base respectively, with 8 bases between them. The CDR3 consists of 15 residues. In DNA form, the CDR3 reads TGTGCCAGCAGCTTGTTGTCGGGGAACACCGGGGAGCTGTTTTTT. Translated: CASSLLSGNTGELFF.

The J gene is TRBJ1-2, the V gene TRBV2; D remains ambiguous. The length of the CDR3 is 12 residues. The germline CDR1 and CDR2 sequences are SNHLY and FYNNEI. Trimming shortened V by 7 bases and J by 1 base, and 7 bases separated the two germline ends. The CDR3 loop reads CASTTSNYGYTF. CDR3 in DNA: TGTGCCAGCACGACTAGTAACTATGGCTACACCTTC.

The gene calls are TRBV20-1 and TRBJ2-7; 9 bases match TRBD1. Germline trimming cut 6 bases from V and 4 bases from J; bases unmatched to any gene: 7. Germline values: CDR1 DFQATT, CDR2 SNEGSKA (reference sequence). This CDR3 comprises 13 residues. CDR3 in amino acids: CSAAGQGVYEQYF. CDR3 coding DNA: TGCAGTGCAGCGGGACAGGGAGTTTACGAGCAGTACTTC.

This chain connects TRBV6-5 to TRBJ2-1, with 8 positions matching TRBD2. CDR1 and CDR2 (germline): MNHEY, SVGAGI. The CDR3 is made up of 18 amino acids. V was pared by 0 bases and J by 2 bases, with 9 bases of the junction left unmatched. The chain's CDR3 is CASSYSKGAGGTYNEQFF. CDR3 nucleotides: TGTGCCAGCAGTTACTCGAAAGGGGCGGGAGGAACCTACAATGAGCAGTTCTTC.

The V gene is TRBV6-5, the J gene TRBJ2-3, with D tentatively TRBD1 (6 bases). The CDR3 loop spans 12 amino acids. The germline CDR1 and CDR2 sequences are MNHEY and SVGAGI. Trimming stripped 10 bases from V and 2 bases from J, with 10 bases between. CDR3 sequence (DNA): TGTGCCACCCAGGGGAACACAGATACGCAGTATTTT. Translation: CATQGNTDTQYF.

This clonotype was detected only once. This chain joins TRBV4-1 and TRBJ1-4, with D unresolved. Looked up from germline, CDR1 is MGHRA and CDR2 is YSYEKL. Trimming removed 3 bases from V and 0 bases from J, with 8 bases in between. The CDR3 extends over 15 amino acids. CDR3 loop: CASSHQDATNEKLFF. CDR3 DNA: TGCGCCAGCAGCCACCAAGATGCAACTAATGAAAAACTGTTTTTT.

In its sample, this clonotype was seen once. V gene TRBV20-1 combines with J gene TRBJ2-1; 9 bases fit TRBD2. The CDR3 consists of 16 residues. The V gene's germline CDR1 is DFQATT and CDR2 SNEGSKA (reference sequence). V shed 0 bases, J shed 6 bases, and the junction held 9 bases outside the gene matches. CDR3 loop: CSARDLGGGAGNEQFF. As DNA, the CDR3 is TGCAGTGCTAGAGATCTTGGCGGGGGGGCGGGCAATGAGCAGTTCTTC.

The rearrangement joins TRBV3-1 to TRBJ1-2; D perhaps matches TRBD1 (6 bases). In germline, CDR1 is LGHDT, CDR2 YNNKEL (reference sequence). This CDR3 is built from 14 residues. Trimming stripped 2 bases from V and 4 bases from J, with 11 bases between. The CDR3, as DNA: TGTGCCAGCAGCCAACCAGGACAGATCTATGGCTACACCTTC. Encoded protein: CASSQPGQIYGYTF.

The CDR3 protein is CASSYSPGQGYEQYF. As DNA, the CDR3 is TGTGCCAGCAGTTACTCGCCGGGACAGGGCTACGAGCAGTACTTC. The V call is TRBV6-5, the J call TRBJ2-7; 9 bases are shared with TRBD1. The germline V gene encodes CDR1 MNHEY and CDR2 SVGAGI. This CDR3 comprises 15 residues. V gave up 0 bases and J gave up 3 bases; unmatched junction bases: 3.

The CDR3 DNA follows: TGCGCCAGCAGCTTGGTGGCTAGCGGTTCCCTCTCTCTTTTGGAGCAGTTCTTC. It codes for CASSLVASGSLSLLEQFF. V gene TRBV5-1 combines with J gene TRBJ2-1; TRBD2 agrees at 7 bases. The CDR3 covers 18 residues. Per the germline V gene, CDR1 is SGHRS and CDR2 is YFSETQ. The ends lost 0 bases at V and 10 bases at J; junction bases unmatched: 19.

V usage is TRBV9 and J usage is TRBJ2-7; 7 bases agree with TRBD1. This CDR3 region has 18 residues. Per the germline V gene, CDR1 is SGDLS and CDR2 is YYNGEE. With 4 bases clipped from V and 7 bases from J, the junction kept 23 bases outside the gene matches. CDR3 DNA: TGTGCCAGCAGCCCGAGACAGGGTATCTTTTCCTTCGCCCGGGAGCAGTACTTC. It is translated as CASSPRQGIFSFAREQYF.

The J gene is TRBJ1-4, the V gene TRBV18; no clear D. Trimming cost V 0 bases and J 5 bases, with 7 bases left between them. The germline V gene has CDR1 KGHSH and CDR2 LQKENI. The CDR3 totals 14 residues. CDR3 sequence (DNA): TGTGCCAGCTCACCACCGGGCGCCAATGAAAAACTGTTTTTT. Translation: CASSPPGANEKLFF.

This clonotype was counted between two and nine times. The genes are TRBV3-1 and TRBJ2-7; D call uncertain. The length of the CDR3 is 12 residues. Germline V lookup: CDR1 LGHDT, CDR2 YNNKEL (reference sequence). V was shortened by 3 bases and J by 6 bases, with 9 bases between the two germline ends. The CDR3 DNA reads TGTGCCAGCAGCCATACAACCAGCGAGCAGTACTTC. The encoded protein is CASSHTTSEQYF.

The table lists this clonotype with a count of one. The chain joins TRBV27 to TRBJ1-5; tentative D call: TRBD1 (5 bases). The CDR3 has 16 residues. CDR1 MNHEY and CDR2 SMNVEV come from the germline V gene (reference sequence). Trimming shortened V by 4 bases and J by 5 bases, and 18 bases separated the two germline ends. The CDR3 bases are TGTGCCAGCAGTTCAAAACCCGGGACCGACGATCAGCCCCAGCATTTT. Its translation: CASSSKPGTDDQPQHF.

The genes are TRBV3-1 and TRBJ2-3, with TRBD2 matching 7 bases. V lost 3 bases to trimming and J lost 9 bases; unmatched junction nucleotides: 6. The length of the CDR3 is 13 residues. CDR1 and CDR2 from the germline V gene are LGHDT and YNNKEL (reference sequence). Written as DNA, the CDR3 is TGTGCCAGCAGCCAGCACTGGCGGGGGACGCAGTATTTT. This encodes CASSQHWRGTQYF.

The chain links TRBV28 to TRBJ2-1; 8 positions match TRBD1. Germline CDR1 is MDHEN and CDR2 is SYDVKM. CDR3 length equals 13 residues. The trim removed 4 bases at V and 9 bases at J, leaving 5 bases unmatched. The CDR3 DNA reads TGTGCCAGCAGTTCGCCAGGGGGCAGTGAGCAGTTCTTC. This sequence encodes CASSSPGGSEQFF. The full variable domain, rest sourced from reference TRBV28 and TRBJ2-1, is DVKVTQSSRYLVKRTGEKVFLECVQDMDHENMFWYRQDPGLGLRLIYFSYDVKMKEKGDIPEGYSVSREKKERFSLILESASTNQTSMYLCASSSPGGSEQFFGPGTRLTVL.

The chain carries TRBV18 and TRBJ2-7; a possible D gene is TRBD2 (6 bases). Germline assignment: CDR1 KGHSH and CDR2 LQKENI. The CDR3 contains 14 residues. Trimming cost V 2 bases and J 3 bases, with 11 bases left between them. The CDR3 DNA reads TGTGCCAGCTCACCAACGGCGGGAAGCTACGAGCAGTACTTC. Its protein is CASSPTAGSYEQYF.

The chain is built from TRBV20-1 and TRBJ2-3, with unresolved D. The germline CDR1 and CDR2 sequences are DFQATT and SNEGSKA (reference sequence). The CDR3 runs 14 residues. Trimming pared 4 bases from V and 2 bases from J, leaving 13 bases between. The CDR3 nucleotides are TGCAGTGCTATCCCCTTCCTCTCCACAGATACGCAGTATTTT. This gives the protein CSAIPFLSTDTQYF.

The chain has TRBV4-1 and TRBJ1-1; D may be TRBD1 (5 bases). The germline V gene encodes CDR1 MGHRA and CDR2 YSYEKL. V was trimmed by 2 bases and J by 0 bases, leaving 13 bases between them. This CDR3 contains 16 residues. Here the CDR3 reads CASSQNRQSMNTEAFF. CDR3 coding DNA: TGCGCCAGCAGCCAAAATCGACAGTCAATGAACACTGAAGCTTTCTTT.

The chain is built from TRBV7-2 and TRBJ1-1; 8 bases match TRBD1. The CDR3 is made up of 15 amino acids. V lost 1 base, J lost 5 bases, and 6 bases stayed unmatched. In germline, CDR1 is SGHTA, CDR2 FQGNSA. The CDR3 nucleotides read TGTGCCAGCAGCTTAGAGAGACAGGGGAGAACTGAAGCTTTCTTT. Translated: CASSLERQGRTEAFF.

The chain uses TRBV5-1 and TRBJ2-6; D call uncertain. Deletions cut 3 bases from V and 0 bases from J, with 7 bases between. Germline assignment: CDR1 SGHRS and CDR2 YFSETQ. This CDR3 has 15 residues. CDR3 in amino acids: CASSSLDSGANVLTF. The CDR3 DNA sequence: TGCGCCAGCAGCTCCCTCGACTCTGGGGCCAACGTCCTGACTTTC. Using reference TRBV5-1 and TRBJ2-6 for the parts outside the CDR3, the full variable domain is KAGVTQTPRYLIKTRGQQVTLSCSPISGHRSVSWYQQTPGQGLQFLFEYFSETQRNKGNFPGRFSGRQFSNSRSEMNVSTLELGDSALYLCASSSLDSGANVLTFGAGSRLTVL.

V is TRBV16 and J is TRBJ2-6; D is possibly TRBD1 (6 bases). The CDR3 spans 15 residues. V was pared by 2 bases and J by 1 base, with 6 bases between. The germline CDR1 and CDR2 sequences are KGHSY and FQNENV. The CDR3 region has the DNA TGTGCCAGCAGCCAACAGGGGTCTGGGGCCAACGTCCTGACTTTC. Its translation: CASSQQGSGANVLTF.

This chain links TRBV28 with TRBJ2-6; maybe TRBD2 (6 bases). Trimming shortened V by 7 bases and J by 0 bases, and 16 bases separated the two germline ends. CDR3 length equals 17 residues. CDR1 is MDHEN and CDR2 is SYDVKM in the germline V gene. CDR3 in DNA: TGTGCCAGCAAAAACGGGGGAGCTGTCTCTGGGGCCAACGTCCTGACTTTC. Amino acids: CASKNGGAVSGANVLTF.